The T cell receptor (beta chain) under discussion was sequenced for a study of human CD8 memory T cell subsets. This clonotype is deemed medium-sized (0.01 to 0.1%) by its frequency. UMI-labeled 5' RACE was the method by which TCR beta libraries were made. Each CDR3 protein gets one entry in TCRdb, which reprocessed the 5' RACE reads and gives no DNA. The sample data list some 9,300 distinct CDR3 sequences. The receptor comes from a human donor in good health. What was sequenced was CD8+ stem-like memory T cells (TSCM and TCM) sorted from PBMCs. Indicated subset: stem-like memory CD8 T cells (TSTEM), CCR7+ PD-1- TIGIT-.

The CDR3 reads CSVEGLSLSSYNEQFF. V gene TRBV29-1 combines with J gene TRBJ2-1. The CDR3 contains 16 residues. Germline loops: CDR1 SQVTM, CDR2 ANQGSEA.